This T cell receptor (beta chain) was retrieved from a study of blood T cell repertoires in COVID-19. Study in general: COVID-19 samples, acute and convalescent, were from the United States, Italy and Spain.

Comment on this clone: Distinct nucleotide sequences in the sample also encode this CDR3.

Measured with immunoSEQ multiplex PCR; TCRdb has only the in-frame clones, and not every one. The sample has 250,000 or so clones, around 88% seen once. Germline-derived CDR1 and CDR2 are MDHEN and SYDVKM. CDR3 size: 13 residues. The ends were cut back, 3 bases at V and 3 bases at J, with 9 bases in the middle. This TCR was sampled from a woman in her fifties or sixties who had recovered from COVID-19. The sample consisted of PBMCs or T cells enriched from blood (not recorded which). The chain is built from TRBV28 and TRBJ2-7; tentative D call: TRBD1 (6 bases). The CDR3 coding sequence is TGTGCCAGCAGTTTTGGGGGCAGCTACGAGCAGTACTTC. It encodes CASSFGGSYEQYF. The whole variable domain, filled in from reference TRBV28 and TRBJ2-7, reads DVKVTQSSRYLVKRTGEKVFLECVQDMDHENMFWYRQDPGLGLRLIYFSYDVKMKEKGDIPEGYSVSREKKERFSLILESASTNQTSMYLCASSFGGSYEQYFGPGTRLTVT.